This T cell receptor beta chain was sequenced for a study of T cells in Graves' hyperthyroidism and ophthalmopathy. V lost 4 bases and J lost 4, with 19 bases in between. Germline lookup yields CDR1 MDHEN and CDR2 SYDVKM. CDR3 length: 16 amino acids. Cells are PBMCs isolated from approximately 9.2 ml of fresh blood. What was amplified from RNA transcripts were TCR beta CDR3 regions. HTBI primers were used for first-round RT-PCR of the TCR CDR3. TCRdb itself ran the multiplex PCR reads through MiXCR, one entry per CDR3 protein. The table records almost 600,000 distinct CDR3 sequences, approximately 14% of them present only once. This clonotype was observed at least ten times.

The genes are TRBV28 and TRBJ1-2, with D tentatively TRBD1 (5 bases). The sequenced sample was blood. This clonotype originated in a woman aged 30 to 39 with Graves' hyperthyroidism that later progressed to Graves' ophthalmopathy. CDR3 nucleotides: TGTGCCAGCAGTTCCCCCCCGGGACCCGCAGGCTATGGCTACACCTTC. Translation gives CASSSPPGPAGYGYTF.